The clone carrying this TCR beta chain was seen a handful of times. Its specificity is not known. Amplification used 60 Vbeta primers and 13 Jbeta primers. Per the authors' pipeline: Later, an analysis found roughly 80 million unique TCR beta chains, and roughly 10 million of these were shared. TCRdb's table, derived via immunoSEQ multiplex PCR, lists solely in-frame clones and lacks some. D and trimming were read from the DNA, whereas the V and J calls and clone size are those reported in that table. Here the sample spans roughly 170,000 clones, over 80% being singletons. CDR3 length: 15 amino acids. V was cut by 4 bases and J by 3 bases, with 12 bases left in between. Germline assignment: CDR1 SNHLY and CDR2 FYNNEI. This sample is drawn from a study of cytomegalovirus exposure and HLA in healthy donors. Findings and limits, study-wide: Follow-up analysis seemed to connect common viral pathogens with several of the most significant clusters identified. CMV antigen specificity of a few CMV-associated chains was confirmed in vitro.

The TCR originated in a man between 45 and 60 years old in good health and CMV-seronegative. V is TRBV2 and J is TRBJ1-4, with a tentative D call TRBD1 (6 bases). Sample: PBMCs. CDR3 protein: CASSVYRVANEKLFF. CDR3 nucleotides: TGTGCCAGCAGTGTCTACAGGGTTGCTAATGAAAAACTGTTTTTT. The full variable domain, in which reference TRBV2 and TRBJ1-4 provide the parts outside the CDR3, is EPEVTQTPSHQVTQMGQEVILRCVPISNHLYFYWYRQILGQKVEFLVSFYNNEISEKSEIFDDQFSVERPDGSNFTLKIRSTKLEDSAMYFCASSVYRVANEKLFFGSGTQLSVL.